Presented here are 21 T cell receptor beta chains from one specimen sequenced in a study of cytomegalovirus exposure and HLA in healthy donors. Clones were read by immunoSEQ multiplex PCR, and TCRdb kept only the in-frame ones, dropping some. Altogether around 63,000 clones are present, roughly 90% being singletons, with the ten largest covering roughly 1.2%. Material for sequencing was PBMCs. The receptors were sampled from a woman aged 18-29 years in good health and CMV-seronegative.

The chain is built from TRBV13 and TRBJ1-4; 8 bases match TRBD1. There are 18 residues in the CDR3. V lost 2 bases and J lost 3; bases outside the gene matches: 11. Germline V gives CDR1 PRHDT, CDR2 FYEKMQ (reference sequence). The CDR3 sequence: CASSLLVQGGIPNEKLFF. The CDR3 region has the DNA TGTGCCAGCAGCTTACTCGTACAGGGGGGTATTCCTAATGAAAAACTGTTTTTT.

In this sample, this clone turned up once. CDR3: CASSLVEGYETQYF. For the CDR3, the DNA is TGTGCCAGCAGCTTGGTTGAGGGATACGAGACCCAGTACTTC. The V call is TRBV11-2, the J call TRBJ2-5; D is possibly TRBD2 (5 bases). The length of the CDR3 is 14 residues. Trimming removed 3 bases at V and 5 bases at J, with 13 bases between. Germline CDR1 SGHAT, CDR2 FQNNGV.

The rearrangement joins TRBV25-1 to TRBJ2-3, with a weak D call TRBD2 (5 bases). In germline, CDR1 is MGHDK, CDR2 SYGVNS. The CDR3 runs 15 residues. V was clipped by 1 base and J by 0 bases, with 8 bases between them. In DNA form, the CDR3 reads TGTGCCAGCAGTGAATCGGGGTACAGCACAGATACGCAGTATTTT. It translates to CASSESGYSTDTQYF.

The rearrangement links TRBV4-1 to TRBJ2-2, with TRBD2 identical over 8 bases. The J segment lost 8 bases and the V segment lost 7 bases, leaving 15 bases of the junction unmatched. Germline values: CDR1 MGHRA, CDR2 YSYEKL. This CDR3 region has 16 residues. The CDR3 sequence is CASTKGVLREAGELFF. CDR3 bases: TGCGCCAGCACCAAAGGGGTTTTGCGGGAGGCTGGGGAGCTGTTTTTT.

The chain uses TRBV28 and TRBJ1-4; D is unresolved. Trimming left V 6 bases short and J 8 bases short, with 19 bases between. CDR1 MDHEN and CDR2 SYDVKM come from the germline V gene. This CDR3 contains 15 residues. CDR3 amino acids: CASRDLVGVQEKLFF. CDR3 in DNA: TGTGCCAGCAGGGACTTAGTTGGGGTCCAAGAAAAACTGTTTTTT.

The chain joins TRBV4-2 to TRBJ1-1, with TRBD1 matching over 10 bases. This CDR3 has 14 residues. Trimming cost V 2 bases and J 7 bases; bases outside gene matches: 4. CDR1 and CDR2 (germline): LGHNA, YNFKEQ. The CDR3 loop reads CASSQLGQGDEAFF. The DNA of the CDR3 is TGTGCCAGCAGCCAACTCGGACAGGGGGATGAAGCTTTCTTT.

For the CDR3, the DNA is TGTGCCAGTAGCCCGGCCAGCGACGGACTTAATGAAAAACTGTTTTTT. It yields the protein CASSPASDGLNEKLFF. This chain uses TRBV19 with TRBJ1-4; D is uncertain. The CDR3 has 16 residues. V shed 6 bases and J shed 4 bases, with 18 bases lying between them. Germline assignment: CDR1 LNHDA and CDR2 SQIVND (reference sequence).

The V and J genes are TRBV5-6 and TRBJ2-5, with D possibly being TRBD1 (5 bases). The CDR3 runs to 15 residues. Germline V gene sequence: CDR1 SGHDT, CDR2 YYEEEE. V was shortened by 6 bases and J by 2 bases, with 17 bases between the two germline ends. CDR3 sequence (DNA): TGTGCCAGCATCCTCTTAGGTAGGGGACAAGAGACCCAGTACTTC. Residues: CASILLGRGQETQYF.

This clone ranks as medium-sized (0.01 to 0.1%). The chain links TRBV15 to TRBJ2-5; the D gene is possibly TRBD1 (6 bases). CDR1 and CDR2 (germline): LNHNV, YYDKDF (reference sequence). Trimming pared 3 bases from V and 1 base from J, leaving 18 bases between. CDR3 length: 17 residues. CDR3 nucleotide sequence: TGTGCCACCAGCAGCCTACCGGGACAAGCAGCCCAAGAGACCCAGTACTTC. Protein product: CATSSLPGQAAQETQYF. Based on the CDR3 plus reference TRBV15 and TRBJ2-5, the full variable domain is DAMVIQNPRYQVTQFGKPVTLSCSQTLNHNVMYWYQQKSSQAPKLLFHYYDKDFNNEADTPDNFQSRRPNTSFCFLDIRSPGLGDTAMYLCATSSLPGQAAQETQYFGPGTRLLVL.

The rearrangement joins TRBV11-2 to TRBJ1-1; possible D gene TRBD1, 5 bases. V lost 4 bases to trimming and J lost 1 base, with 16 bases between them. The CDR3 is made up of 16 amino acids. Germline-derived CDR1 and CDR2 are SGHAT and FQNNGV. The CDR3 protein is CASSYLIRASNTEAFF. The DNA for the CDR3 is TGTGCCAGCAGCTACCTTATCAGGGCCTCGAACACTGAAGCTTTCTTT.

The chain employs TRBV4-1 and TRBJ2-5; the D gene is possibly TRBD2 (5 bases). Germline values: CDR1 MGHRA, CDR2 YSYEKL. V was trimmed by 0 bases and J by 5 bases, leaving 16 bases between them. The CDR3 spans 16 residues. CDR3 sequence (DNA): TGCGCCAGCAGCCAAGATTCCAAGAATTCGGGGGAGACCCAGTACTTC. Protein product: CASSQDSKNSGETQYF.

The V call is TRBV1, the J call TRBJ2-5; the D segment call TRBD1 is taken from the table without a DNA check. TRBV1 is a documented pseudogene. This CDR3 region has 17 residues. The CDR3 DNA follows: TGCACCAGCATCCCACAGGGGGGGCCGTCCCCCCAAGAGACCCAGTACTTC. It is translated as CTSIPQGGPSPQETQYF.

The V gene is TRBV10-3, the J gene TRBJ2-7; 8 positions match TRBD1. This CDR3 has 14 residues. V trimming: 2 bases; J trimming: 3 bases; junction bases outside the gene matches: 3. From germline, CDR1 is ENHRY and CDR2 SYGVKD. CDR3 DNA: TGTGCCATCAGTGAGGGACAGGGTCACTACGAGCAGTACTTC. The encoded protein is CAISEGQGHYEQYF.

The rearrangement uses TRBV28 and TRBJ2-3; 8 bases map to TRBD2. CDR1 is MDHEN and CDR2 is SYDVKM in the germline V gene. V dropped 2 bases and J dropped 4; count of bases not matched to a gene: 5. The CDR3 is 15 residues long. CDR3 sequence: CASSLNAGGSDTQYF. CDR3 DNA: TGTGCCAGCAGTTTAAATGCGGGAGGCTCAGATACGCAGTATTTT.

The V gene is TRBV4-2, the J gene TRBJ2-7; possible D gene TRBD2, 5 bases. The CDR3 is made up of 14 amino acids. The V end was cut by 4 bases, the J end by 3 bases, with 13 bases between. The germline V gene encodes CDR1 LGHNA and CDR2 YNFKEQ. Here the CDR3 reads CASSPRLLVYEQYF. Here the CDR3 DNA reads TGTGCCAGCAGCCCCCGCTTACTAGTCTACGAGCAGTACTTC.

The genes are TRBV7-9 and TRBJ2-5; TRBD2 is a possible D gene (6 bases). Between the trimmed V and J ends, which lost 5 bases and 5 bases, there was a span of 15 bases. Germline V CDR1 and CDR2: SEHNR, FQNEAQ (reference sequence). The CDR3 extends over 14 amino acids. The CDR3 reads CASSRRDGAETQYF. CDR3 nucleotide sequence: TGTGCCAGCAGCCGGCGGGATGGGGCGGAGACCCAGTACTTC.

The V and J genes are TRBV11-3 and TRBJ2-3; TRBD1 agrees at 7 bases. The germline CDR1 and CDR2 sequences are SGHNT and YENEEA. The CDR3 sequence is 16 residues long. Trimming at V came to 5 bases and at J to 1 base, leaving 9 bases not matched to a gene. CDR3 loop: CASSPRQGHGTDTQYF. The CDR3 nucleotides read TGTGCCAGCAGCCCCCGACAGGGTCACGGCACAGATACGCAGTATTTT.

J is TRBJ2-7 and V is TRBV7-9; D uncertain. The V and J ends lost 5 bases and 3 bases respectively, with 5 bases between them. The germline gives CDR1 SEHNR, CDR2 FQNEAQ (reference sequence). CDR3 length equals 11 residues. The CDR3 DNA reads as TGTGCCAGCAGCGCAGACTACGAGCAGTACTTC. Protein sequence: CASSADYEQYF.

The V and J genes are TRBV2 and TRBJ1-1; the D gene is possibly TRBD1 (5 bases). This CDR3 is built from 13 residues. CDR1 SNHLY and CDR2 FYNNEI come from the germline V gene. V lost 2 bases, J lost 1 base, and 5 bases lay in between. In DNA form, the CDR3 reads TGTGCCAGCAGTGAACAGGGGAACACTGAAGCTTTCTTT. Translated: CASSEQGNTEAFF.

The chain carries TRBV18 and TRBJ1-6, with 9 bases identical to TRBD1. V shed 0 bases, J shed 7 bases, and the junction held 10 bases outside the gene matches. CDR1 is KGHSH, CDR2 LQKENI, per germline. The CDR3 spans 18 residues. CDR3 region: CASSPPSRTGVGNSPLHF. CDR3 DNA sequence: TGTGCCAGCTCACCACCCTCTAGGACAGGGGTCGGGAATTCACCCCTCCACTTT.

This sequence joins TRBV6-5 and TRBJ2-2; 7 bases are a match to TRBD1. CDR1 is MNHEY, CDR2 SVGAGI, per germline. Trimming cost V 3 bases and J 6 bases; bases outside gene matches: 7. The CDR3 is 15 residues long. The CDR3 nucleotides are TGTGCCAGCAGTTATTACCCGGGACAGCCCGGGGAGCTGTTTTTT. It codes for CASSYYPGQPGELFF.